A single sample gave rise to the 25 T cell receptor beta chains below, sequenced in a study of T cell responses to AZD1222 COVID-19 vaccine. The method was immunoSEQ multiplex PCR; TCRdb's version includes in-frame clones alone and lacks a portion of them. This sample has approximately 120,000 clones, with 88% found just once. This sample comprised peripheral blood, obtained 28 days after the second AZD1222 dose. The origin of the receptors is an adult who received the AZD1222 COVID-19 vaccine.

The chain uses TRBV10-3 and TRBJ1-2, with D possibly TRBD1 on 6 matching bases. Germline loops: CDR1 ENHRY, CDR2 SYGVKD. This CDR3 spans 13 amino acids. Trimming cost V 6 bases and J 4 bases, with 12 bases left between them. CDR3 nucleotides: TGTGCCATCAGGCAAGGGGGGGGCTATGGCTACACCTTC. Its translation is CAIRQGGGYGYTF.

The rearrangement uses TRBV7-3 and TRBJ2-2; D is possibly TRBD1 (5 bases). V was clipped by 4 bases and J by 4 bases, with 10 bases between them. CDR1 and CDR2 from the germline V gene are SGHTA and FQGTGA. This CDR3 contains 14 residues. This CDR3 reads CASSSGQRTGELFF. The CDR3 nucleotides read TGTGCCAGCAGCTCCGGACAACGCACCGGGGAGCTGTTTTTT.

Details on this clone: Since a much larger clone is just one base distant, this may be a read error. The rearrangement uses TRBV19 and TRBJ2-5; maybe TRBD1 (5 bases). Per germline, CDR1 LNHDA and CDR2 SQIVND (reference sequence). The CDR3 consists of 13 residues. The germline V and J ends were trimmed by 1 base and 2 bases, with 5 bases remaining between them. DNA of the CDR3: TGTGCCAGTAGTATAGGACAGCAAGAGACCCAGTACTTC. Its translation: CASSIGQQETQYF.

The V gene is TRBV27, the J gene TRBJ1-5, with 8 positions matching TRBD1. V shed 3 bases and J 2 bases; nucleotides not matched to a gene: 6. The CDR3 is 16 residues long. In germline, CDR1 is MNHEY, CDR2 SMNVEV (reference sequence). CDR3 loop: CASSFDGQGGNQPQHF. The CDR3 DNA reads TGTGCCAGCAGTTTTGACGGACAGGGCGGCAATCAGCCCCAGCATTTT.

In this sample, this clone turned up a few times. The chain couples TRBV5-6 to TRBJ1-6; TRBD1 is a possible D gene (5 bases). Per the germline V gene, CDR1 is SGHDT and CDR2 is YYEEEE. The V and J ends lost 1 base and 8 bases respectively, with 16 bases between them. This CDR3 spans 16 amino acids. The DNA for the CDR3 is TGTGCCAGCAGCTTGTCCCCGGGGGTAGGGGATTCACCCCTCCACTTT. It translates to CASSLSPGVGDSPLHF.

The V gene is TRBV19, the J gene TRBJ1-2; D unclear. The V gene lost 0 bases and the J gene lost 3 bases, with 8 bases spanning the gap. The V gene's germline CDR1 is LNHDA and CDR2 SQIVND (reference sequence). There are 14 residues in the CDR3. Written as DNA, the CDR3 is TGTGCCAGTAGTATAGACGGCGCTGACTATGGCTACACCTTC. This codes for CASSIDGADYGYTF.

The chain links TRBV25-1 to TRBJ1-4; possible D gene TRBD1, 5 bases. V was trimmed by 6 bases and J by 7 bases, leaving 12 bases between them. The CDR3 has 13 residues. In germline, CDR1 is MGHDK, CDR2 SYGVNS. CDR3 sequence: CASRERGGEKLFF. The DNA of the CDR3 is TGTGCCAGCAGGGAGCGCGGGGGTGAAAAACTGTTTTTT.

CDR3 DNA sequence: TGTGCCAGCAGTGTTGTCTACGAGCAGTACTTC. It specifies CASSVVYEQYF. The rearrangement joins TRBV2 to TRBJ2-7; D unresolved. In germline, CDR1 is SNHLY, CDR2 FYNNEI. Trimming shortened V by 4 bases and J by 3 bases, and 4 bases separated the two germline ends. This CDR3 is 11 amino acids long.

The chain uses TRBV2 and TRBJ1-5; unclear D gene. Looked up from germline, CDR1 is SNHLY and CDR2 is FYNNEI. V was trimmed by 3 bases and J by 6 bases, leaving 12 bases between them. This CDR3 region has 14 residues. CDR3 DNA: TGTGCCAGCAGTGATTACATAACGGGTCAGCCCCAGCATTTT. Translating gives CASSDYITGQPQHF.

The chain has TRBV12-3 or TRBV12-4 and TRBJ1-2; possibly TRBD1 for D (6 bases). This CDR3 has 13 amino acids. Trimming stripped 5 bases from V and 4 bases from J, with 11 bases between. The CDR3 is CASSEDRFYGYTF. The CDR3 nucleotides read TGTGCCAGCAGTGAGGACAGATTCTATGGCTACACCTTC.

This chain connects TRBV3-1 (or the pseudogene TRBV3-2) to TRBJ1-5; TRBD1 agrees at 7 bases. Germline V CDR1 and CDR2: LGHDT, YNNKEL (reference sequence). The CDR3 covers 15 residues. V shed 0 bases and J 2 bases; nucleotides not matched to a gene: 1. CDR3 amino acids: CASSQDTGGNQPQHF. The CDR3 bases are TGTGCCAGCAGCCAAGATACAGGGGGCAATCAGCCCCAGCATTTT.

The rearrangement joins TRBV7-8 to TRBJ2-5, with D tentatively TRBD2 (6 bases). The germline gives CDR1 SGHVS, CDR2 FQNEAQ. Trimming removed 4 bases at V and 1 base at J, with 10 bases between. This CDR3 has 14 residues. The CDR3 protein is CASSSRDSQETQYF. The CDR3 DNA reads as TGTGCCAGCAGCTCCCGGGACTCCCAAGAGACCCAGTACTTC. The variable domain in full, with the rest retrieved from reference TRBV7-8 and TRBJ2-5, is GAGVSQSPRYKVAKRGQDVALRCDPISGHVSLFWYQQALGQGPEFLTYFQNEAQLDKSGLPSDRFFAERPEGSVSTLKIQRTQQEDSAVYLCASSSRDSQETQYFGPGTRLLVL.

This clone was counted only a few times. The chain combines TRBV15 with TRBJ2-6; D is undetermined. V was shortened by 0 bases and J by 0 bases, with 6 bases between the two germline ends. The CDR3 extends over 16 amino acids. Per the germline V gene, CDR1 is LNHNV and CDR2 is YYDKDF (reference sequence). CDR3 sequence reads: CATSREKGSGANVLTF. The CDR3 nucleotides are TGTGCCACCAGCAGAGAGAAAGGCTCTGGGGCCAACGTCCTGACTTTC.

The rearrangement links TRBV3-1 (or the pseudogene TRBV3-2) to TRBJ2-5; D is undetermined. This CDR3 comprises 14 residues. Trimming took off 1 base at V and 6 bases at J, with 12 bases between the two ends. Germline-derived CDR1 and CDR2 are LGHDT and YNNKEL (reference sequence). The CDR3 coding sequence is TGTGCCAGCAGCCAAGGACGGACCGGGCAGACCCAGTACTTC. Translated: CASSQGRTGQTQYF.

This sequence joins TRBV2 and TRBJ2-3; 10 bases map to TRBD2. Germline V gene sequence: CDR1 SNHLY, CDR2 FYNNEI. The CDR3 has 15 amino acids. V was clipped by 6 bases and J by 2 bases; unmatched bases: 5. The CDR3: CASRRTSGPTDTQYF. For the CDR3, the DNA is TGTGCCAGCAGACGGACTAGCGGACCCACAGATACGCAGTATTTT.

V usage is TRBV30 and J usage is TRBJ2-7, with 7 bases matching TRBD2. The J segment lost 0 bases and the V segment lost 8 bases, leaving 7 bases of the junction unmatched. Per germline, CDR1 GTSNPN and CDR2 SVGIG (reference sequence). The length of the CDR3 is 13 residues. CDR3 loop: CAGKRTSSYEQYF. CDR3 coding DNA: TGTGCCGGAAAAAGGACTAGCTCCTACGAGCAGTACTTC. Full variable domain (outside the CDR3, taken from reference TRBV30 and TRBJ2-7): SQTIHQWPATLVQPVGSPLSLECTVEGTSNPNLYWYRQAAGRGLQLLFYSVGIGQISSEVPQNLSASRPQDRQFILSSKKLLLSDSGFYLCAGKRTSSYEQYFGPGTRLTVT.

The J gene is TRBJ2-4, the V gene TRBV30; D is perhaps TRBD1 (5 bases). Trimming removed 4 bases from V and 0 bases from J, with 10 bases in between. Germline loops: CDR1 GTSNPN, CDR2 SVGIG (reference sequence). This CDR3 comprises 14 residues. The CDR3 loop is CAWMDKIAKNIQYF. The CDR3 DNA follows: TGTGCCTGGATGGACAAAATAGCCAAAAACATTCAGTACTTC.

In regard to this clone: A junction boundary mismatches the germline segment, possibly from a read error. This rearrangement joins TRBV28 to TRBJ1-6; D not resolved. There are 12 residues in the CDR3. CDR1 and CDR2 from the germline V gene are MDHEN and SYDVKM. The CDR3 protein is CASSLYNSPLHF. The CDR3 DNA is TGTGCCAGCAGCTTATATAATTCACCCCTCCACTTT.

This clone was detected once. The rearrangement joins TRBV3-1 (or the pseudogene TRBV3-2) to TRBJ2-7; 12 nucleotides match TRBD1. J was trimmed by 3 bases and V by 4 bases; bases with no gene match: 4. CDR1 and CDR2 (germline): LGHDT, YNNKEL (reference sequence). There are 15 residues in the CDR3. CDR3 protein: CASSLGTGGLYEQYF. The CDR3 coding sequence is TGTGCCAGCAGCCTAGGGACAGGGGGCCTCTACGAGCAGTACTTC.

The V gene is TRBV20-1, the J gene TRBJ2-3, with TRBD2 matching 9 bases. The junction had 7 bases not matched to a gene; V was cut back by 3 bases and J by 3 bases. There are 15 residues in the CDR3. Looked up from germline, CDR1 is DFQATT and CDR2 is SNEGSKA (reference sequence). CDR3 bases: TGCAGTGCTAGTGAGGGGCTAGCGGGGACAGATACGCAGTATTTT. It translates to CSASEGLAGTDTQYF.

This clone was seen a single time. The chain has TRBV27 and TRBJ1-2; 11 bases are shared with TRBD1. The CDR3 totals 13 residues. Germline V gives CDR1 MNHEY, CDR2 SMNVEV (reference sequence). V lost 6 bases to trimming and J lost 7 bases; unmatched junction nucleotides: 4. The CDR3 DNA is TGTGCCAGCAGGCGGACAGGGGGCAGTGGCTACACCTTC. It translates to CASRRTGGSGYTF.

The V and J genes are TRBV20-1 and TRBJ2-3; 7 positions match TRBD2. The germline V gene has CDR1 DFQATT and CDR2 SNEGSKA (reference sequence). CDR3 length: 11 amino acids. With 3 bases clipped from V and 11 bases from J, the junction kept 5 bases outside the gene matches. The CDR3 is CSARYPGGQYF. The CDR3 DNA is TGCAGTGCTAGGTACCCGGGGGGGCAGTATTTT.

This clone came up once. This chain links TRBV27 with TRBJ1-1; 7 nucleotides line up with TRBD1. The V gene end was trimmed by 1 base and the J gene end by 1 base; junction bases not matched to a gene: 6. In germline, CDR1 is MNHEY, CDR2 SMNVEV (reference sequence). The CDR3 runs 16 residues. The CDR3 region has the DNA TGTGCCAGCAGTTTATGGGGGGACAGAGCGAACACTGAAGCTTTCTTT. It specifies CASSLWGDRANTEAFF.

The rearrangement joins TRBV5-1 to TRBJ2-1; 12 bases align to TRBD2. This CDR3 region has 16 residues. The V gene end was trimmed by 2 bases and the J gene end by 8 bases; junction bases not matched to a gene: 8. Per the germline V gene, CDR1 is SGHRS and CDR2 is YFSETQ. The CDR3 spells CASSLPKGLAGDEQFF. CDR3 sequence (DNA): TGCGCCAGCAGCTTACCCAAGGGACTAGCGGGCGATGAGCAGTTCTTC.

CDR3: CASSWGGSNNEKLFF. CDR3 coding DNA: TGTGCCAGCAGCTGGGGTGGGTCCAATAATGAAAAACTGTTTTTT. The chain is built from TRBV5-4 and TRBJ1-4; no clear D. The CDR3 totals 15 residues. Germline loops: CDR1 SGHNT, CDR2 YYREEE (reference sequence). The V end lost 3 bases, the J end lost 4 bases, and 13 bases lay between the germline ends.